This record concerns one T cell receptor delta chain sequence. Its cognate antigen has yet to be identified. No much larger clone is present one base from it, and per-base qualities are unavailable. Library prep was done by PCR. The sequencer was an Illumina MiSeq. Identical DNA sequences were merged into single rows after TCRdb reprocessed the public reads with CATT. In this sample the table shows over 10,000 delta-chain clones, roughly 50% of which occur a single time. Over 1.2% of the sample rests with the top ten. The data are from a study of human gamma delta and Vdelta1 T cells (dated by TCRdb to about 2018). Background on the whole study: The study investigated Delta One T cells, Vd1+ gamma-delta T cells, as cytotoxic effectors against acute myeloid leukemia. Summary of the overall study and its limitations: Delta One T cells were reported to be polyclonal and to show broad cytotoxic targeting of acute myeloid leukemia.

The germline V gene gives CDR1 as TSWWSYY and CDR2 as QGS. Unmatched junction bases come to 23, with V trimmed by 7 bases and J by 4 bases. The CDR3 runs 21 residues from the cysteine to the phenylalanine. The kept DNA is CDR3 alone, 63 bases in frame from the first base. This TCR derives from a human donor in good health. Material for sequencing was Vdelta1 gamma-delta T cells from blood grown in culture (DOT cells). Taken with the paper, the label for cell subset or site translates to: Delta One T cells, in vitro expanded/differentiated Vd1+ gamma-delta T cells. Recombination joined TRDV1 with TRDJ2, with 11 middle bases fitting TRDD3. The DNA sequence reads TGTGCTCTTGCGGGGTTCCGCCGGGTTGGTGGGGGATACGCTGGGACAGCACAACTCTTCTTT. This sequence encodes CALAGFRRVGGGYAGTAQLFF.